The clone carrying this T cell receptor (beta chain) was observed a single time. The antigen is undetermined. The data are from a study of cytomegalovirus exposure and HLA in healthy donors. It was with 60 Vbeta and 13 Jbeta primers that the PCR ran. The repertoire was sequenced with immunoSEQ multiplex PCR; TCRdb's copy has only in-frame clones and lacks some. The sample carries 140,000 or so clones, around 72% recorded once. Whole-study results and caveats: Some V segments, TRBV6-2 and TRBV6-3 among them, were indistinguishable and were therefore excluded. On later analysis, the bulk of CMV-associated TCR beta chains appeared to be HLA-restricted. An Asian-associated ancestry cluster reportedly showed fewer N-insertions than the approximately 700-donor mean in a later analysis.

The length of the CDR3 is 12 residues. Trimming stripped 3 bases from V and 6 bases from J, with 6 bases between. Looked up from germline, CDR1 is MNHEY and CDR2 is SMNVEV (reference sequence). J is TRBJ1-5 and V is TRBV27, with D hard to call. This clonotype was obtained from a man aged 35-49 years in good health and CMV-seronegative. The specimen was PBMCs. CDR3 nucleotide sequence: TGTGCCAGCAGTTTCGTCGGTCAGCCCCAGCATTTT. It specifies CASSFVGQPQHF.